The 31 T cell receptor beta chains in this list originate from one sample, sequenced in a study of T cell responses to AZD1222 COVID-19 vaccine. Sequencing was performed with immunoSEQ multiplex PCR; in TCRdb, only in-frame clones are kept and a portion is missing. The table records roughly 140,000 clones, approximately 88% of them present only once. This material consisted of peripheral blood, taken on day 0 of AZD1222 vaccination. These receptors all come from an adult in good health.

The chain is built from TRBV5-6 and TRBJ1-3; the match to TRBD1 covers 8 bases. The CDR3 runs to 16 residues. CDR1 and CDR2 from the germline V gene are SGHDT and YYEEEE. Losses at the gene ends were 0 bases for V and 8 bases for J; bases not matched to a gene: 10. The CDR3 is CASSLGRTGRVDTIYF. The CDR3 coding sequence is TGTGCCAGCAGCTTGGGCCGGACAGGGAGAGTGGACACCATATATTTT.

V usage is TRBV30 and J usage is TRBJ1-2; TRBD1 matches 7 bases. CDR3 length: 13 residues. V was pared by 0 bases and J by 8 bases, with 6 bases of the junction left unmatched. Germline V gene lookup returns CDR1 GTSNPN and CDR2 SVGIG (reference sequence). The CDR3 sequence is CAWSVSTGSGYTF. The DNA for the CDR3 is TGTGCCTGGAGTGTATCGACAGGGTCCGGCTACACCTTC. Combining the CDR3 with reference TRBV30 and TRBJ1-2 gives the whole variable domain SQTIHQWPATLVQPVGSPLSLECTVEGTSNPNLYWYRQAAGRGLQLLFYSVGIGQISSEVPQNLSASRPQDRQFILSSKKLLLSDSGFYLCAWSVSTGSGYTFGSGTRLTVV.

This chain uses TRBV7-8 with TRBJ1-1, with D unresolved. CDR3 length: 13 residues. Germline V gene sequence: CDR1 SGHVS, CDR2 FQNEAQ. The V end lost 5 bases, the J end lost 6 bases, and 13 bases lay between the germline ends. This CDR3 is CASSRTARSEAFF. The CDR3 DNA follows: TGTGCCAGCAGCCGGACCGCCCGCTCTGAAGCTTTCTTT. The full variable domain, in which reference TRBV7-8 and TRBJ1-1 provide the parts outside the CDR3, is GAGVSQSPRYKVAKRGQDVALRCDPISGHVSLFWYQQALGQGPEFLTYFQNEAQLDKSGLPSDRFFAERPEGSVSTLKIQRTQQEDSAVYLCASSRTARSEAFFGQGTRLTVV.

The chain joins TRBV14 to TRBJ1-1; TRBD1 agrees at 7 bases. V dropped 1 base and J dropped 9; count of bases not matched to a gene: 8. Germline lookup yields CDR1 SGHDN and CDR2 FVKESK. This CDR3 region has 14 residues. CDR3 protein: CASSQGTGPTKAFF. Written as DNA, the CDR3 is TGTGCCAGCAGCCAAGGGACAGGACCAACCAAAGCTTTCTTT.

This clone was seen a few times. This chain uses TRBV5-6 with TRBJ1-1, with 10 positions matching TRBD1. CDR3 length: 13 amino acids. J gave up 6 bases and V 5 bases, and 4 bases lay outside the gene matches. The germline V gene encodes CDR1 SGHDT and CDR2 YYEEEE. The CDR3 DNA follows: TGTGCCAGCAGTTCCGGGACAGGGGCTGAAGCTTTCTTT. Residues: CASSSGTGAEAFF.

This clone was observed a single time. CDR3 sequence reads: CASSLGTGTYGYTF. Here the CDR3 DNA reads TGTGCCAGCAGTCTCGGGACAGGCACATATGGCTACACCTTC. This chain joins TRBV6-2 or TRBV6-3 and TRBJ1-2; 8 positions match TRBD1. Germline V CDR1 and CDR2: MNHEY, SVGEGT. This CDR3 has 14 residues. V lost 5 bases, J lost 5 bases, and 7 bases stayed unmatched.

The chain employs TRBV28 and TRBJ2-2, with 9 bases aligning to TRBD1. Trimming removed 9 bases from V and 6 bases from J; junction bases left unmatched: 5. Germline assignment: CDR1 MDHEN and CDR2 SYDVKM. The CDR3 totals 13 residues. The CDR3 DNA is TGTGCCAGTACAGGGGGCATGGCCGGGGAGCTGTTTTTT. Translated: CASTGGMAGELFF. The variable domain in full, with the rest retrieved from reference TRBV28 and TRBJ2-2, is DVKVTQSSRYLVKRTGEKVFLECVQDMDHENMFWYRQDPGLGLRLIYFSYDVKMKEKGDIPEGYSVSREKKERFSLILESASTNQTSMYLCASTGGMAGELFFGEGSRLTVL.

This chain connects TRBV4-3 to TRBJ2-7, with 7 positions matching TRBD2. With V trimmed by 0 bases and J by 4 bases, 6 bases remained unmatched. The V gene's germline CDR1 is LGHNA and CDR2 YSLEER. The CDR3 loop spans 15 amino acids. The CDR3 sequence: CASSQDLAGVYEQYF. Here the CDR3 DNA reads TGCGCCAGCAGCCAAGACCTTGCGGGAGTTTACGAGCAGTACTTC.

The chain has TRBV30 and TRBJ1-3; 8 nucleotides agree with TRBD1. CDR3 size: 17 residues. J was trimmed by 3 bases and V by 3 bases; bases with no gene match: 13. Germline V gene sequence: CDR1 GTSNPN, CDR2 SVGIG (reference sequence). The CDR3 loop is CAWSGDRQGLFGNTIYF. The CDR3, as DNA: TGTGCCTGGAGCGGCGACAGACAGGGGCTTTTTGGAAACACCATATATTTT.

V usage is TRBV19 and J usage is TRBJ1-5; no clear D. V was cut by 2 bases and J by 5 bases, with 4 bases left in between. Germline assignment: CDR1 LNHDA and CDR2 SQIVND (reference sequence). CDR3 length: 12 amino acids. CDR3 amino acids: CASSIRDQPQHF. In DNA, the CDR3 is TGTGCCAGTAGTATAAGGGATCAGCCCCAGCATTTT.

The V gene is TRBV2, the J gene TRBJ1-6; TRBD1 agrees at 8 bases. Germline V gives CDR1 SNHLY, CDR2 FYNNEI. The CDR3 contains 17 residues. Trimming at V came to 6 bases and at J to 6 bases, leaving 13 bases not matched to a gene. The CDR3 loop reads CASSLGQGGFSNSPLHF. CDR3 DNA sequence: TGTGCCAGCAGCCTTGGACAGGGCGGGTTTAGTAATTCACCCCTCCACTTT.

The V call is TRBV5-1, the J call TRBJ2-1, with D unresolved. CDR3 length equals 13 residues. Trimming took 0 bases from V and 6 from J, leaving 7 bases between them. Germline V CDR1 and CDR2: SGHRS, YFSETQ. The CDR3 loop reads CASSLALGNEQFF. The DNA of the CDR3 is TGCGCCAGCAGCTTGGCCCTAGGCAATGAGCAGTTCTTC.

This chain uses TRBV27 with TRBJ2-1, with no clear D. The CDR3 has 14 amino acids. Trimming left V 0 bases short and J 5 bases short, with 8 bases between. CDR1 and CDR2 (germline): MNHEY, SMNVEV (reference sequence). For the CDR3, the DNA is TGTGCCAGCAGTTTATCGTCCGCACACAATGAGCAGTTCTTC. Translating gives CASSLSSAHNEQFF.

The CDR3 coding sequence is TGCGCCAGCAGTCCTCACCTGGCACTAGCACAGACCTACGAGCAGTACTTC. Amino acids: CASSPHLALAQTYEQYF. The J gene is TRBJ2-7, the V gene TRBV4-1; maybe TRBD2 (6 bases). Germline V gene sequence: CDR1 MGHRA, CDR2 YSYEKL. Trimming cost V 6 bases and J 2 bases, with 23 bases left between them. CDR3 length: 17 residues.

The V and J genes are TRBV9 and TRBJ1-1; 9 bases line up with TRBD1. The CDR3 has 15 residues. After removal of 3 bases from V and 11 bases from J, the junction contained 14 bases not matched to a gene. Germline V gene data show CDR1 as SGDLS and CDR2 as YYNGEE. CDR3 amino acids: CASSGGPGQGLAAFF. CDR3 sequence (DNA): TGTGCCAGCAGCGGGGGACCGGGACAGGGATTGGCGGCTTTCTTT.

The CDR3 protein is CASSLSSHGRNTIYF. CDR3 DNA sequence: TGTGCCAGCAGCCTCAGCAGTCATGGAAGAAACACCATATATTTT. V and J are TRBV21-1 and TRBJ1-3. TRBV21-1 is a documented pseudogene. This CDR3 spans 15 amino acids.

The chain couples TRBV6-5 to TRBJ1-1; the D is unclear. This CDR3 is built from 15 residues. V was cut by 7 bases and J by 0 bases, with 15 bases left in between. Germline CDR1 is MNHEY and CDR2 is SVGAGI. The CDR3 here is CASIVGFTLNTEAFF. CDR3 nucleotides: TGTGCCAGCATTGTGGGTTTTACGTTGAACACTGAAGCTTTCTTT.

This chain connects TRBV3-1 (or the pseudogene TRBV3-2) to TRBJ2-3; 8 bases are shared with TRBD1. Germline V gives CDR1 LGHDT, CDR2 YNNKEL (reference sequence). The length of the CDR3 is 14 residues. The V gene end was trimmed by 3 bases and the J gene end by 2 bases; junction bases not matched to a gene: 1. CDR3 DNA sequence: TGTGCCAGCAGCCAGGGACAGGCCACAGATACGCAGTATTTT. Translating gives CASSQGQATDTQYF.

V usage is TRBV7-3 and J usage is TRBJ2-1; D might be TRBD1 (5 bases). The V gene lost 2 bases and the J gene lost 7 bases, with 15 bases spanning the gap. The CDR3 has 15 residues. Germline V lookup: CDR1 SGHTA, CDR2 FQGTGA. The CDR3 sequence is CASSLGAGRRNEQFF. DNA for the CDR3: TGTGCCAGCAGCTTAGGGGCAGGGCGGCGGAATGAGCAGTTCTTC.

The rearrangement uses TRBV11-2 and TRBJ1-2; D not resolved. The CDR3 is 14 amino acids. V lost 1 base to trimming and J lost 4 bases, with 10 bases between them. The germline CDR1 and CDR2 sequences are SGHAT and FQNNGV. In nucleotides, the CDR3 is TGTGCCAGCAGCTTAGGGACCATCCCCTATGGCTACACCTTC. Translation gives CASSLGTIPYGYTF.

This chain joins TRBV18 and TRBJ1-2; weak D call: TRBD1 (5 bases). This CDR3 region has 14 residues. Trimming removed 2 bases from V and 4 bases from J, with 11 bases in between. The germline V gene has CDR1 KGHSH and CDR2 LQKENI. This CDR3 is CASSPGAGGYGYTF. The CDR3 DNA sequence: TGTGCCAGCTCACCAGGGGCCGGCGGCTATGGCTACACCTTC.

This clone was seen more than once but under ten times. J is TRBJ2-7 and V is TRBV29-1, with D perhaps matching TRBD1 or TRBD2 (5 bases each). This CDR3 comprises 11 residues. From germline, CDR1 is SQVTM and CDR2 ANQGSEA. CDR3 sequence reads: CAIRDGYEQYF. In DNA form, the CDR3 reads TGCGCGATCAGGGACGGATACGAGCAGTACTTC.

V is TRBV11-2 and J is TRBJ1-2; D gene uncertain. The germline gives CDR1 SGHAT, CDR2 FQNNGV. Trimming pared 3 bases from V and 4 bases from J, leaving 6 bases between. The CDR3 loop spans 12 amino acids. In DNA form, the CDR3 reads TGTGCCAGCAGCTTCCACAGCTATGGCTACACCTTC. Its translation is CASSFHSYGYTF. Drawing the rest from reference TRBV11-2 and TRBJ1-2, the complete variable domain is EAGVAQSPRYKIIEKRQSVAFWCNPISGHATLYWYQQILGQGPKLLIQFQNNGVVDDSQLPKDRFSAERLKGVDSTLKIQPAKLEDSAVYLCASSFHSYGYTFGSGTRLTVV.

This rearrangement joins TRBV14 to TRBJ2-5; tentatively, D is TRBD1 (6 bases). Trimming cost V 5 bases and J 7 bases, with 14 bases left between them. The V gene's germline CDR1 is SGHDN and CDR2 FVKESK. The CDR3 covers 13 residues. The CDR3 loop is CASSKGRGLTQYF. In DNA, the CDR3 is TGTGCCAGCAGCAAGGGCAGGGGATTGACCCAGTACTTC.

The V and J genes are TRBV23-1 and TRBJ2-7; unclear D gene. TRBV23-1 is noted as an ORF with a role that remains uncertain. This CDR3 comprises 9 residues. V was trimmed by 8 bases and J by 4 bases, leaving 3 bases between them. The CDR3 is CASHYEQYF. Here the CDR3 DNA reads TGCGCCAGCCATTACGAGCAGTACTTC.

The chain is built from TRBV29-1 and TRBJ2-2, with 8 positions matching TRBD2. The CDR3 loop spans 11 amino acids. Germline lookup yields CDR1 SQVTM and CDR2 ANQGSEA. Trimming cost V 7 bases and J 7 bases; bases outside gene matches: 2. CDR3 residues: CSAGGDGELFF. The CDR3 nucleotides read TGCAGCGCGGGAGGGGACGGGGAGCTGTTTTTT.

The chain carries TRBV2 and TRBJ1-2; 10 positions agree with TRBD1. CDR3 length: 14 residues. Trimming at V came to 9 bases and at J to 14 bases, leaving 18 bases not matched to a gene. Looked up from germline, CDR1 is SNHLY and CDR2 is FYNNEI. This chain's CDR3 is CARTRTTGGDRKTF. The CDR3 coding sequence is TGTGCCAGGACCAGAACGACAGGGGGCGATCGGAAGACCTTC.

This chain uses TRBV7-2 with TRBJ1-5; D may be TRBD1 (5 bases). Per germline, CDR1 SGHTA and CDR2 FQGNSA. V was trimmed by 1 base and J by 2 bases, leaving 9 bases between them. This CDR3 contains 15 residues. The CDR3 is CASSLERGGNQPQHF. Written as DNA, the CDR3 is TGTGCCAGCAGCTTAGAAAGGGGAGGCAATCAGCCCCAGCATTTT. The complete variable domain, with remaining parts taken from reference TRBV7-2 and TRBJ1-5, reads GAGVSQSPSNKVTEKGKDVELRCDPISGHTALYWYRQSLGQGLEFLIYFQGNSAPDKSGLPSDRFSAERTGGSVSTLTIQRTQQEDSAVYLCASSLERGGNQPQHFGDGTRLSIL.

This clone has only one observation. This chain links TRBV14 with TRBJ2-5; a weak D match, TRBD2 (5 bases). CDR1 and CDR2 from the germline V gene are SGHDN and FVKESK. The CDR3 is 16 amino acids. The V end lost 3 bases, the J end lost 2 bases, and 16 bases lay between the germline ends. The CDR3 DNA reads TGTGCCAGCAGCCACTCCCTAAGCAGGAGGCAAGAGACCCAGTACTTC. Protein: CASSHSLSRRQETQYF.

The CDR3 sequence: CASSLQPGTGKGELFF. The CDR3 bases are TGCGCCAGCAGCTTGCAACCGGGGACAGGCAAAGGGGAACTGTTTTTT. V gene TRBV5-1 combines with J gene TRBJ1-4, with 8 positions matching TRBD1. Germline V gene data show CDR1 as SGHRS and CDR2 as YFSETQ. V lost 1 base, J lost 12 bases, and 14 bases stayed unmatched. The CDR3 runs 16 residues.

The chain links TRBV19 to TRBJ1-2; no definite D call. Trimming took 7 bases from V and 4 from J, leaving 19 bases between them. Germline CDR1 and CDR2: LNHDA and SQIVND (reference sequence). The CDR3 length is 15 residues. The CDR3 DNA is TGTGCCAGTACCCATGGGAGTGGGCCTTCCTATGGCTACACCTTC. Translated, it gives CASTHGSGPSYGYTF.